What follows are 9 T cell receptor beta chains derived from one specimen sequenced in a study of shared clonotypes between healthy human individuals. Sequenced by immunoSEQ multiplex PCR; TCRdb stores in-frame clones only, minus some. The table lists fewer than 1.4 million clones, 70% to 80% of them singletons. Sequenced input: memory CD4+ T cells from PBMCs. As to subset: CD45RA-negative fraction. Source of these receptors: a man between 18 and 35 years old in good health. Some clones in this sample may be carry-over from other donors' samples.

V usage is TRBV6-5 and J usage is TRBJ2-7; D is ambiguous. The CDR3 extends over 14 amino acids. CDR1 and CDR2 from the germline V gene are MNHEY and SVGAGI. V was trimmed by 2 bases and J by 3 bases, leaving 11 bases between them. The CDR3 is CASSYPGPGYEQYF. The CDR3 DNA reads as TGTGCCAGCAGTTACCCCGGGCCCGGCTACGAGCAGTACTTC.

This chain joins TRBV28 and TRBJ2-1; possibly TRBD2 for D (6 bases). The CDR3 is 14 amino acids. Germline V CDR1 and CDR2: MDHEN, SYDVKM. V dropped 10 bases and J dropped 7 bases, with 20 bases sitting between them. The CDR3 reads CATCGGTLSNEQFF. In nucleotides, the CDR3 is TGTGCCACCTGTGGGGGGACCCTCTCGAATGAGCAGTTCTTC.

V gene TRBV7-9 combines with J gene TRBJ1-1; the D gene is possibly TRBD1 (5 bases). The CDR3 has 15 residues. CDR1 is SEHNR, CDR2 FQNEAQ, per germline (reference sequence). V lost 4 bases, J lost 4 bases, and 16 bases lay in between. CDR3 DNA sequence: TGTGCCAGCAGCTCATCCAGGGCTTTAATCACTGAAGCTTTCTTT. Encoded protein: CASSSSRALITEAFF.

Only one count was recorded for this clone. The chain joins TRBV5-1 to TRBJ1-6; unclear D gene. V was trimmed by 0 bases and J by 3 bases, leaving 7 bases between them. In germline, CDR1 is SGHRS, CDR2 YFSETQ. The CDR3 spans 15 residues. This CDR3 is CASSLEADYNSPLHF. The CDR3 coding sequence is TGCGCCAGCAGCTTGGAGGCAGACTATAATTCACCCCTCCACTTT.

This rearrangement joins TRBV28 to TRBJ2-7; TRBD1 matches at 9 bases. Per the germline V gene, CDR1 is MDHEN and CDR2 is SYDVKM. After removal of 10 bases from V and 3 bases from J, the junction contained 22 bases not matched to a gene. The CDR3 totals 18 residues. The CDR3 loop reads CATSVGGGAGTGYYEQYF. The CDR3 DNA is TGTGCCACCTCGGTGGGGGGGGGAGCCGGGACAGGGTACTACGAGCAGTACTTC.

The chain recombines TRBV30 with TRBJ2-5; 9 bases match TRBD2. Germline V gene sequence: CDR1 GTSNPN, CDR2 SVGIG (reference sequence). The ends lost 5 bases at V and 1 base at J; junction bases unmatched: 2. The CDR3 has 13 amino acids. The DNA of the CDR3 is TGTGCCTGGCAAGCGGGGGGCCAAGAGACCCAGTACTTC. It codes for CAWQAGGQETQYF.

V and J are TRBV4-3 and TRBJ2-2; D remains ambiguous. Germline V CDR1 and CDR2: LGHNA, YSLEER. V gave up 0 bases and J gave up 1 base, with 9 bases separating them. CDR3 length equals 16 residues. CDR3 in DNA: TGCGCCAGCAGCCAAGAGGTTAGCCGGAACACCGGGGAGCTGTTTTTT. Amino acids: CASSQEVSRNTGELFF.

The V gene is TRBV7-7, the J gene TRBJ2-5; unclear D gene. The CDR3 has 13 residues. CDR1 and CDR2 (germline): SSHAT, FNYEAQ (reference sequence). The V end was cut by 3 bases, the J end by 2 bases, with 7 bases between. The CDR3 DNA sequence: TGTGCCAGCAGCTTTAACGTTCAAGAGACCCAGTACTTC. Its translation: CASSFNVQETQYF.

The gene calls are TRBV7-3 and TRBJ2-2; 7 nucleotides match TRBD2. V was pared by 5 bases and J by 2 bases, with 8 bases of the junction left unmatched. The CDR3 is 16 residues long. Germline V gene lookup returns CDR1 SGHTA and CDR2 FQGTGA. The CDR3: CASSPIAGVNTGELFF. In DNA, the CDR3 is TGTGCCAGCAGCCCGATAGCGGGTGTAAACACCGGGGAGCTGTTTTTT.